The 2 T cell receptor beta chains below all came from one sample that was sequenced in a study of T cell changes during pregnancy in multiple sclerosis (dated by TCRdb to 2018 to 2020). Library construction relied on the immunoSEQ multiplex PCR assay. TCRdb provides this immuneACCESS table in a form limited to in-frame rearrangements. Some clones are lacking; in checked studies, under half of them reflect an unresolved V gene, and why the rest are absent is not known. This sample comprises about 130,000 clones, roughly 97% of them detected only once. Of the sample, about 0.42% falls within the top ten clones. The sample here was peripheral blood, taken after pregnancy. Every receptor here comes from a female donor with multiple sclerosis, enrolled in a pregnancy study.

The chain has TRBV28 and TRBJ2-6; the match to TRBD1 covers 9 bases. V was clipped by 1 base and J by 1 base; unmatched bases: 11. The CDR3 extends over 20 amino acids. The germline V gene encodes CDR1 MDHEN and CDR2 SYDVKM. This CDR3 reads CASSLLPPGQGTSGANVLTF. The CDR3 DNA is TGTGCCAGCAGTTTATTGCCTCCGGGACAGGGCACATCTGGGGCCAACGTCCTGACTTTC.

This chain connects TRBV5-1 to TRBJ2-1, with 7 bases matching TRBD2. J was trimmed by 0 bases and V by 4 bases; bases with no gene match: 4. There are 15 residues in the CDR3. Per germline, CDR1 SGHRS and CDR2 YFSETQ. CDR3 sequence reads: CASSPSGNSYNEQFF. The CDR3 DNA reads as TGCGCCAGCAGCCCCAGCGGGAACTCCTACAATGAGCAGTTCTTC. The variable domain in full, with the rest retrieved from reference TRBV5-1 and TRBJ2-1, is KAGVTQTPRYLIKTRGQQVTLSCSPISGHRSVSWYQQTPGQGLQFLFEYFSETQRNKGNFPGRFSGRQFSNSRSEMNVSTLELGDSALYLCASSPSGNSYNEQFFGPGTRLTVL.